This paragraph reports one TCR beta chain. Its target is not known. This record belongs to a study of vaccination and CD4 T cells after COVID-19. At the level of the study: The makeup of the convalescents was six males and four females, two of them Hispanic.

The treatment denotes: roughly nine-day PBMC culture with coronavirus spike peptide pools or control peptides (ViraFEST assay). V lost 6 bases and J 1 base, leaving 15 bases between the germline ends. Germline values: CDR1 MNHNS, CDR2 SASEGT. CDR3 length: 15 residues. General observations from the study: Spike mono-reactivity marked 304 of 307 vaccine-specific clones in convalescent patients.

Once obtained from cultured CD4+ T cells, the DNA was sequenced using the Oncomine TCR Beta short-read assay. TCRdb re-called the PCR reads with MiXCR, one entry per CDR3 protein. The profile shows 10,000 to 15,000 distinct CDR3 sequences, about 70% of them singletons. The clonotype originates from a human donor who received a COVID-19 vaccine. Sequences were derived from CD4+ T cells from blood, cultured in vitro, sampled after SARS-CoV-2 vaccination. The rearrangement uses TRBV6-1 and TRBJ1-1; tentatively, D is TRBD1 (6 bases). In DNA form, the CDR3 reads TGTGCCAGCAGAGGACAGTCTCCACGGAACACTGAAGCTTTCTTT. The encoded protein is CASRGQSPRNTEAFF.